This T cell receptor (beta chain) is drawn from a study of blood T cell repertoires in COVID-19. Study context: Specimens from acute and convalescent COVID-19 originated in the United States, Italy and Spain. Nucleic acid was either cDNA or gDNA, and it came from T cells, B-cell-depleted T cells, or PBMCs.

Per the study methods: Quantification of nucleated cells was approximated via reference gene primer amplification. The data were produced by immunoSEQ multiplex PCR, yet TCRdb's version contains in-frame clones alone and is incomplete. V, J and clone size derive from that table, while D and trimming were established from the DNA sequence. The data contain 140,000 or so clones, about 80% of them singletons. The sample consisted of peripheral blood. This TCR derives from a human donor in a cohort sampled during active COVID-19.

As DNA, the CDR3 is TGTGCCAGTAGTATGACCGGCCAGGGGCATGGCTACACCTTC. Its translation is CASSMTGQGHGYTF. The gene calls are TRBV19 and TRBJ1-2, with a possible D match to TRBD1 (6 bases). The CDR3 sequence is 14 residues long. In germline, CDR1 is LNHDA, CDR2 SQIVND (reference sequence). Trimming left V 3 bases short and J 6 bases short, with 14 bases between.